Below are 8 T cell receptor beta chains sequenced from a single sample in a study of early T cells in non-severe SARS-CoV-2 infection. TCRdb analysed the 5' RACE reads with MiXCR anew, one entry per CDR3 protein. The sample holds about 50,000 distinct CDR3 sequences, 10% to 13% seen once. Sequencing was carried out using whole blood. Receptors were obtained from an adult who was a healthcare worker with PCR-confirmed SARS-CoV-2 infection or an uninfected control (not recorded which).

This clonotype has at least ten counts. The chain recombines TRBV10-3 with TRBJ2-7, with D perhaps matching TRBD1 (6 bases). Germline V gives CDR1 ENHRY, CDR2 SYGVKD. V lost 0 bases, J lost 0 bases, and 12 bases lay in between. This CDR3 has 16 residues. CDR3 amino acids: CAISESQRTASYEQYF. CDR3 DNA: TGTGCCATCAGTGAGTCTCAGCGGACAGCCTCCTACGAGCAGTACTTC.

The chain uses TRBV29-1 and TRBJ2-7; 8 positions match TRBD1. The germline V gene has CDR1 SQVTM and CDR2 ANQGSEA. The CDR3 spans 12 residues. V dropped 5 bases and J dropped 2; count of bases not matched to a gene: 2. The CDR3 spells CSVQDRAYEQYF. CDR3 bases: TGCAGCGTTCAGGACAGGGCCTACGAGCAGTACTTC.

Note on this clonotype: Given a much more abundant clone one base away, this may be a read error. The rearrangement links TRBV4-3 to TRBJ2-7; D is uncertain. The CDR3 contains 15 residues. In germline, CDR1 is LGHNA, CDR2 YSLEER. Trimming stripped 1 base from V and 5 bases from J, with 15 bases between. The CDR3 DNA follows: TGCGCCAGCAGCCAAGGGTCACTATTTCCCCACGAGCAGTACTTC. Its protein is CASSQGSLFPHEQYF.

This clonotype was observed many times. CDR3: CASRPGRDTQYF. In DNA, the CDR3 is TGTGCCAGCAGACCGGGGAGAGATACGCAGTATTTT. The chain is built from TRBV7-9 and TRBJ2-3; D perhaps matches TRBD2 (5 bases). Germline lookup yields CDR1 SEHNR and CDR2 FQNEAQ (reference sequence). The CDR3 sequence is 12 residues long. V lost 6 bases and J 5 bases, leaving 9 bases between the germline ends.

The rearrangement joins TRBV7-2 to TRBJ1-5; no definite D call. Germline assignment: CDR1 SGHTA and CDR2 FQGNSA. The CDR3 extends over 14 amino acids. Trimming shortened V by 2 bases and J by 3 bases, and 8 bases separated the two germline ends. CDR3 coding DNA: TGTGCCAGCAGCTTAACCGGATACAATCAGCCCCAGCATTTT. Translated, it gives CASSLTGYNQPQHF.

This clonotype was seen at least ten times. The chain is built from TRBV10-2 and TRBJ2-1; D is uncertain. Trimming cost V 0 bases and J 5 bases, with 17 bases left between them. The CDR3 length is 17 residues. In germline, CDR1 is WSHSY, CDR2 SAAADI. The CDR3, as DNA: TGCGCCAGCAGTGAGTCTTTCCGAGGTTTTACTAACAATGAGCAGTTCTTC. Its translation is CASSESFRGFTNNEQFF.

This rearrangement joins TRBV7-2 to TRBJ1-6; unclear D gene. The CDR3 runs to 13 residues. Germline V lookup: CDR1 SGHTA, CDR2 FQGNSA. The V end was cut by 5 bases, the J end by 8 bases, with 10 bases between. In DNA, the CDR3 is TGTGCCAGCAGCCCTAGGGCAGATTCACCCCTCCACTTT. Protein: CASSPRADSPLHF.

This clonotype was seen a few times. The CDR3 DNA reads as TGTGCCTGGACTCAGCGGGTCTCCTACGAGCAGTACTTC. This translates into CAWTQRVSYEQYF. The rearrangement uses TRBV30 and TRBJ2-7, with D perhaps matching TRBD2 (6 bases). This CDR3 is built from 13 residues. Germline V lookup: CDR1 GTSNPN, CDR2 SVGIG (reference sequence). V lost 4 bases to trimming and J lost 0 bases, with 10 bases between them. The entire variable domain, with the rest obtained from reference TRBV30 and TRBJ2-7, is as follows: SQTIHQWPATLVQPVGSPLSLECTVEGTSNPNLYWYRQAAGRGLQLLFYSVGIGQISSEVPQNLSASRPQDRQFILSSKKLLLSDSGFYLCAWTQRVSYEQYFGPGTRLTVT.